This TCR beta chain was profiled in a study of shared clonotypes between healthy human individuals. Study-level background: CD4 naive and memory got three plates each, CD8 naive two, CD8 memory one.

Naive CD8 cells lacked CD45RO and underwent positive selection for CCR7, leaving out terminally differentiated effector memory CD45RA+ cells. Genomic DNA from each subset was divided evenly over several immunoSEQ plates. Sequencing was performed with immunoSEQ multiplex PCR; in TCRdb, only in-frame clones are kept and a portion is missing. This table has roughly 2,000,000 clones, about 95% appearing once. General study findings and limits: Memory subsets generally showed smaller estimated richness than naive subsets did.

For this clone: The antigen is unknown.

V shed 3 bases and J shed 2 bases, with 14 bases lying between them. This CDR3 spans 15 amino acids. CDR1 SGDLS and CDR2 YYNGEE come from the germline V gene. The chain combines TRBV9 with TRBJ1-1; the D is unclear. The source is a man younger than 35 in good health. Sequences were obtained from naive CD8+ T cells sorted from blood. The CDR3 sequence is CASSAYQDLNTEAFF. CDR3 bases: TGTGCCAGCAGCGCTTATCAGGACTTAAACACTGAAGCTTTCTTT. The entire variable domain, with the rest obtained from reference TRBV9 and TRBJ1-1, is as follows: DSGVTQTPKHLITATGQRVTLRCSPRSGDLSVYWYQQSLDQGLQFLIQYYNGEERAKGNILERFSAQQFPDLHSELNLSSLELGDSALYFCASSAYQDLNTEAFFGQGTRLTVV.